Following are 21 T cell receptor beta chains from one sample sequenced in a study of cytomegalovirus exposure and HLA in healthy donors. The PCR ran on 60 Vbeta and 13 Jbeta primers. Only in-frame clones appear in the TCRdb table, and some are missing; sequencing was by immunoSEQ multiplex PCR. The repertoire has roughly 200,000 clones, around 81% of them found once; the top ten carry more than 5.5%. Sequencing used PBMCs. The receptors stem from a man aged 40-55 years in good health and CMV-seronegative.

J is TRBJ2-5 and V is TRBV9; 13 nucleotides line up with TRBD2. The CDR3 extends over 16 amino acids. CDR1 SGDLS and CDR2 YYNGEE come from the germline V gene. The V segment lost 0 bases and the J segment 3 bases; nucleotides outside the gene matches: 2. Here the CDR3 DNA reads TGTGCCAGCAGCGTAGGGACTAGCGGGAGTAAAGAGACCCAGTACTTC. This codes for CASSVGTSGSKETQYF.

The gene calls are TRBV7-9 and TRBJ1-3; 8 bases are shared with TRBD1. This CDR3 comprises 16 residues. V was pared by 5 bases and J by 2 bases, with 8 bases of the junction left unmatched. Germline CDR1 is SEHNR and CDR2 is FQNEAQ (reference sequence). The CDR3 sequence: CASSPGQGTAGNTIYF. The CDR3 DNA is TGTGCCAGCAGCCCAGGACAGGGAACAGCTGGAAACACCATATATTTT.

The V gene is TRBV5-1, the J gene TRBJ1-2; no clear D. The V gene's germline CDR1 is SGHRS and CDR2 YFSETQ. CDR3 length: 13 amino acids. V was trimmed by 3 bases and J by 6 bases, leaving 12 bases between them. This CDR3 is CASSWRVSDGYTF. The CDR3 nucleotides read TGCGCCAGCAGCTGGCGGGTATCGGATGGCTACACCTTC. The full variable domain, its missing parts supplied by reference TRBV5-1 and TRBJ1-2, is KAGVTQTPRYLIKTRGQQVTLSCSPISGHRSVSWYQQTPGQGLQFLFEYFSETQRNKGNFPGRFSGRQFSNSRSEMNVSTLELGDSALYLCASSWRVSDGYTFGSGTRLTVV.

The V and J genes are TRBV5-1 and TRBJ2-3; 10 nucleotides agree with TRBD2. The CDR3 contains 19 residues. The V and J ends lost 0 bases and 5 bases, in that order; junction bases with no gene match: 15. Germline CDR1 and CDR2: SGHRS and YFSETQ. The CDR3 protein is CASSLGYFLLAGEKDTQYF. CDR3 nucleotides: TGCGCCAGCAGCTTGGGGTACTTCCTTCTAGCGGGAGAGAAAGATACGCAGTATTTT.

The CDR3 spells CASRETGSYEQYF. In DNA form, the CDR3 reads TGCGCCAGCAGAGAAACAGGCTCCTACGAGCAGTACTTC. V gene TRBV10-2 combines with J gene TRBJ2-7, with D possibly matching TRBD1 (5 bases). V was pared by 6 bases and J by 0 bases, with 9 bases between. CDR1 and CDR2 from the germline V gene are WSHSY and SAAADI. This CDR3 comprises 13 residues.

This clone was observed a handful of times. This chain uses TRBV19 with TRBJ1-4; D remains ambiguous. This CDR3 has 14 residues. Germline-derived CDR1 and CDR2 are LNHDA and SQIVND (reference sequence). V shed 8 bases and J shed 4 bases, with 14 bases lying between them. The CDR3 DNA reads as TGTGCCAGTCGCCGGGAGGGAGTTAATGAAAAACTGTTTTTT. This gives the protein CASRREGVNEKLFF.

The V call is TRBV5-1, the J call TRBJ1-6; the D is unclear. The germline CDR1 and CDR2 sequences are SGHRS and YFSETQ. CDR3 length: 16 residues. V was clipped by 0 bases and J by 0 bases, with 7 bases between them. The CDR3 nucleotides read TGCGCCAGCAGCTTGGAAGGGAGCTCCTATAATTCACCCCTCCACTTT. It encodes CASSLEGSSYNSPLHF.

The J gene is TRBJ2-3, the V gene TRBV9; TRBD2 aligns across 9 bases. Trimming removed 0 bases from V and 6 bases from J; junction bases left unmatched: 8. The CDR3 covers 16 residues. The germline gives CDR1 SGDLS, CDR2 YYNGEE. The CDR3 sequence: CASSVGGTSGRDTQYF. The DNA of the CDR3 is TGTGCCAGCAGCGTAGGTGGGACCAGCGGGAGGGATACGCAGTATTTT. The full variable domain, with the rest looked up from reference TRBV9 and TRBJ2-3, is DSGVTQTPKHLITATGQRVTLRCSPRSGDLSVYWYQQSLDQGLQFLIQYYNGEERAKGNILERFSAQQFPDLHSELNLSSLELGDSALYFCASSVGGTSGRDTQYFGPGTRLTVL.

The rearrangement joins TRBV2 to TRBJ2-3, with 8 bases aligning to TRBD2. Germline trimming cut 8 bases from V and 2 bases from J; bases unmatched to any gene: 18. The CDR3 has 18 residues. Germline CDR1 SNHLY, CDR2 FYNNEI. Written as DNA, the CDR3 is TGTGCCAGCCTCCCCAGCGGACTAGCTCTACCAATCACAGATACGCAGTATTTT. As protein: CASLPSGLALPITDTQYF.

The genes are TRBV25-1 and TRBJ2-5, with TRBD2 matching 13 bases. The germline V gene encodes CDR1 MGHDK and CDR2 SYGVNS. With V trimmed by 5 bases and J by 3 bases, 6 bases remained unmatched. The CDR3 extends over 16 amino acids. The chain's CDR3 is CASSPRTSGREETQYF. CDR3 sequence (DNA): TGTGCCAGCAGTCCTCGAACTAGCGGGAGGGAAGAGACCCAGTACTTC.

This clone was detected only a few times. This chain links TRBV6-5 with TRBJ2-5; TRBD1 aligns across 9 bases. CDR1 and CDR2 from the germline V gene are MNHEY and SVGAGI. Trimming cost V 6 bases and J 4 bases; bases outside gene matches: 6. The CDR3 contains 14 residues. The CDR3 loop reads CASRQTGGGETQYF. The DNA for the CDR3 is TGTGCCAGCAGGCAGACAGGGGGTGGAGAGACCCAGTACTTC.

V gene TRBV11-2 combines with J gene TRBJ2-3, with 7 bases matching TRBD1. Trimming at V came to 7 bases and at J to 2 bases, leaving 6 bases not matched to a gene. Germline values: CDR1 SGHAT, CDR2 FQNNGV. The CDR3 runs 14 residues. CDR3 in DNA: TGTGCCAGCAACAAACAGGGGCCCACAGATACGCAGTATTTT. This codes for CASNKQGPTDTQYF.

This chain joins TRBV30 and TRBJ1-2; no reliable D call. Trimming left V 0 bases short and J 1 base short, with 9 bases between. This CDR3 is built from 14 residues. The germline CDR1 and CDR2 sequences are GTSNPN and SVGIG (reference sequence). CDR3 sequence (DNA): TGTGCCTGGAGTGTACCTGGCCTTAACTATGGCTACACCTTC. Amino acid sequence: CAWSVPGLNYGYTF.

This chain uses TRBV7-2 with TRBJ2-7, with TRBD2 as a possible D gene (7 bases). CDR3 length: 15 residues. CDR1 and CDR2 (germline): SGHTA, FQGNSA. The V end was cut by 1 base, the J end by 2 bases, with 12 bases between. CDR3 bases: TGTGCCAGCAGCTTAGAGGGGGGGGCTCCCTACGAGCAGTACTTC. Translation: CASSLEGGAPYEQYF.

This clone was counted a single time. The chain couples TRBV5-1 to TRBJ1-4; TRBD1 matches 8 bases. The V segment lost 3 bases and the J segment 3 bases; nucleotides outside the gene matches: 4. Germline assignment: CDR1 SGHRS and CDR2 YFSETQ. This CDR3 comprises 15 residues. The CDR3 region has the DNA TGCGCCAGCAGCTGGTGGACAGGGCCTAATGAAAAACTGTTTTTT. It codes for CASSWWTGPNEKLFF.

The rearrangement links TRBV11-2 to TRBJ2-7; 9 bases agree with TRBD1. V trimming: 2 bases; J trimming: 3 bases; junction bases outside the gene matches: 5. Germline V CDR1 and CDR2: SGHAT, FQNNGV. This CDR3 has 15 amino acids. CDR3 bases: TGTGCCAGCAGCTTATCTGGGACAGGGTTCTACGAGCAGTACTTC. Its translation: CASSLSGTGFYEQYF.

The chain links TRBV6-1 to TRBJ1-5; D remains unclear. The CDR3 is 15 amino acids. Trimming took off 2 bases at V and 7 bases at J, with 15 bases between the two ends. From germline, CDR1 is MNHNS and CDR2 SASEGT. CDR3 coding DNA: TGTGCCAGCAGTGAATTGGATTGGGCTGGCCAGCCCCAGCATTTT. The encoded protein is CASSELDWAGQPQHF.

This clone was seen just once. V and J are TRBV19 and TRBJ1-2; TRBD1 agrees at 7 bases. Trimming at V came to 5 bases and at J to 12 bases, leaving 18 bases not matched to a gene. The CDR3 covers 15 residues. The germline V gene has CDR1 LNHDA and CDR2 SQIVND (reference sequence). CDR3 DNA: TGTGCCAGTAGTGCACGGGACAGACAACAATTTTGGGACACCTTC. Protein: CASSARDRQQFWDTF.

This rearrangement joins TRBV6-1 to TRBJ2-7, with TRBD2 matching 7 bases. CDR1 is MNHNS, CDR2 SASEGT, per germline. The CDR3 is made up of 13 amino acids. With 0 bases clipped from V and 9 bases from J, the junction kept 5 bases outside the gene matches. CDR3 bases: TGTGCCAGCAGTGAAGCGAGCAGGGAGGGGCAGTACTTC. Its translation: CASSEASREGQYF.

This sequence joins TRBV5-4 and TRBJ1-6; 9 positions match TRBD1. Trimming at V came to 1 base and at J to 13 bases, leaving 9 bases not matched to a gene. Per germline, CDR1 SGHNT and CDR2 YYREEE (reference sequence). The CDR3 has 15 amino acids. The CDR3, as DNA: TGTGCCAGCAGCTTGTCCGGGACAGGGACCTCTCCCCTCCACTTT. It yields the protein CASSLSGTGTSPLHF. The variable domain in full, completed from reference TRBV5-4 and TRBJ1-6, reads ETGVTQSPTHLIKTRGQQVTLRCSSQSGHNTVSWYQQALGQGPQFIFQYYREEENGRGNFPPRFSGLQFPNYSSELNVNALELDDSALYLCASSLSGTGTSPLHFGNGTRLTVT.

J is TRBJ2-5 and V is TRBV5-6, with 12 bases fitting TRBD2. CDR1 is SGHDT, CDR2 YYEEEE, per germline. V shed 4 bases, J shed 5 bases, and the junction held 12 bases outside the gene matches. This CDR3 is built from 17 residues. This CDR3 reads CASSSPPPSGRVETQYF. The DNA for the CDR3 is TGTGCCAGCAGCAGCCCTCCCCCTAGCGGGAGGGTGGAGACCCAGTACTTC. The full variable domain, in which reference TRBV5-6 and TRBJ2-5 provide the parts outside the CDR3, is DAGVTQSPTHLIKTRGQQVTLRCSPKSGHDTVSWYQQALGQGPQFIFQYYEEEERQRGNFPDRFSGHQFPNYSSELNVNALLLGDSALYLCASSSPPPSGRVETQYFGPGTRLLVL.